The sequence of this TCR beta chain was determined in a study of Graves' ophthalmopathy and Graves' hyperthyroidism. This CDR3 comprises 15 residues. V was trimmed by 5 bases and J by 1 base, leaving 15 bases between them. CDR1 is MDHEN and CDR2 is SYDVKM in the germline V gene. This clonotype was detected ten times or more. The authors amplified TCR beta CDR3 regions from RNA transcripts. Second-round multiplex PCR came after a first-round RT-PCR that employed HTBI primers. TCRdb re-called the multiplex PCR reads with MiXCR, one entry per CDR3 protein. This table holds about 400,000 distinct CDR3 sequences, approximately 20% found once.

The V gene is TRBV28, the J gene TRBJ2-7; D call uncertain. The sample comprised peripheral blood. The receptor was isolated from a woman in her late teens or twenties with Graves' ophthalmopathy. DNA for the CDR3: TGTGCCAGCAGTCCCAGCACCACAGCTTCCTACGAGCAGTACTTC. Protein: CASSPSTTASYEQYF. Filled out from reference TRBV28 and TRBJ2-7, the complete variable domain reads DVKVTQSSRYLVKRTGEKVFLECVQDMDHENMFWYRQDPGLGLRLIYFSYDVKMKEKGDIPEGYSVSREKKERFSLILESASTNQTSMYLCASSPSTTASYEQYFGPGTRLTVT.